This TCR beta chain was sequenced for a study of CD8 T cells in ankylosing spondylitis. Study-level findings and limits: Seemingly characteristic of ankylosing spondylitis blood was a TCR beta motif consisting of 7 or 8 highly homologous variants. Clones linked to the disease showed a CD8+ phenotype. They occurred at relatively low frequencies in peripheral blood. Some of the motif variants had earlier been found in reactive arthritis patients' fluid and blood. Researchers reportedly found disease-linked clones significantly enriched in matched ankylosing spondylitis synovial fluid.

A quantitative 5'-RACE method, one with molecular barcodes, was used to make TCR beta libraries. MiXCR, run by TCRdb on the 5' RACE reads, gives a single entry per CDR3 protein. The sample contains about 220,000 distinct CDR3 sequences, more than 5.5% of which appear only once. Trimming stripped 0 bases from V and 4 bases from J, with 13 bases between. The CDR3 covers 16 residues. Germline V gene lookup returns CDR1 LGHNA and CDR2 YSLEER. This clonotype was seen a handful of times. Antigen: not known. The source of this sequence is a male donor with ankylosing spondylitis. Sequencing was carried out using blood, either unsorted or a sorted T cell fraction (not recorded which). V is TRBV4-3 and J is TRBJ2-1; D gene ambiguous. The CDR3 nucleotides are TGCGCCAGCAGCCAAGATAAGTCTACCCTTTACAATGAGCAGTTCTTC. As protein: CASSQDKSTLYNEQFF.